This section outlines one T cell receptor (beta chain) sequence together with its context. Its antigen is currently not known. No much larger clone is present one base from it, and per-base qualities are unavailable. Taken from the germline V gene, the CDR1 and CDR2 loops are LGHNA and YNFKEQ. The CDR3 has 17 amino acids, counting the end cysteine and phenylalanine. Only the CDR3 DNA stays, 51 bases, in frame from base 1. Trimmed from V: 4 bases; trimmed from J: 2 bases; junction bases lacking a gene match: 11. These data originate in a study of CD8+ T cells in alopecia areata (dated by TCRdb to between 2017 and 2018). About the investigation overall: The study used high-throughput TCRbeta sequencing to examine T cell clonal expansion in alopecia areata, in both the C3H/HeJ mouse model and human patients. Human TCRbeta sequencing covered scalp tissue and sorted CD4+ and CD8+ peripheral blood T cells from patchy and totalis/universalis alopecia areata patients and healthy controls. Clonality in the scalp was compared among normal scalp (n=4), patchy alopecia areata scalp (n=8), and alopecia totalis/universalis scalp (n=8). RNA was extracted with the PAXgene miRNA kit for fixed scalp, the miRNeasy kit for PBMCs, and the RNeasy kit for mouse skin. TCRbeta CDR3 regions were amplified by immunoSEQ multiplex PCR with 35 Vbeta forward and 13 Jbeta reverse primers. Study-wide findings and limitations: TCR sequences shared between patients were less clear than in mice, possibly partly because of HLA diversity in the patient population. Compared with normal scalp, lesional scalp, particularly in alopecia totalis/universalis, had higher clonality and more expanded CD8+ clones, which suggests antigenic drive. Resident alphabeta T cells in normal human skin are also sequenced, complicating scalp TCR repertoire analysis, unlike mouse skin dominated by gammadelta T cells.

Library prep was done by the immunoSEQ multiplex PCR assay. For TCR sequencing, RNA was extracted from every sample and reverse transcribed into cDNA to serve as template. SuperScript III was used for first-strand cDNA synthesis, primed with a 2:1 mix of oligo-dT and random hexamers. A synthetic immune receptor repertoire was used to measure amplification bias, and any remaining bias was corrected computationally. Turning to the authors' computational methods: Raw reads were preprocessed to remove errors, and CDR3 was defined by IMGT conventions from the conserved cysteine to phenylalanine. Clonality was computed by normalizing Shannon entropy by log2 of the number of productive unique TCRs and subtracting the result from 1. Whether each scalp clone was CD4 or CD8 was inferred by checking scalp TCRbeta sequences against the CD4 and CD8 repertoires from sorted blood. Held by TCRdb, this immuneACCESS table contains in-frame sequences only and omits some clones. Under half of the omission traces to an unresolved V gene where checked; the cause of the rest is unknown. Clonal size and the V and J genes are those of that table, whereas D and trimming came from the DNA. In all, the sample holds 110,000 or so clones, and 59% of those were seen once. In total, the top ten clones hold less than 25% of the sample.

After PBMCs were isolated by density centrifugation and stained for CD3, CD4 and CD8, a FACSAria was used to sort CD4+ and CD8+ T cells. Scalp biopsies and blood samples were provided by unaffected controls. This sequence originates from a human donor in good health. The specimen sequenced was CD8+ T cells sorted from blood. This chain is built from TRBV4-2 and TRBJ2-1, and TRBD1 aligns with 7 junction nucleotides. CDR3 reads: CASSPTARTGTYNEQFF. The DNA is TGTGCCAGCAGCCCCACGGCTCGGACAGGAACCTACAATGAGCAGTTCTTC.